The 10 T cell receptor beta chains in this list originate from one sample, sequenced in a study of blood T cell repertoires in COVID-19. The method was immunoSEQ multiplex PCR; TCRdb's version includes in-frame clones alone and lacks a portion of them. The table has around 59,000 clones, roughly four fifths seen once. The sequenced material came from peripheral blood. These receptors originate from a human donor in a cohort sampled during active COVID-19.

The V call is TRBV7-8, the J call TRBJ2-7; 7 bases agree with TRBD2. This CDR3 region has 20 residues. Germline V gene lookup returns CDR1 SGHVS and CDR2 FQNEAQ. V dropped 5 bases and J dropped 2; count of bases not matched to a gene: 24. In nucleotides, the CDR3 is TGTGCCAGCAGCCCTATGACCAGGAGCGGGACTGGAATGACCCCCTACGAGCAGTACTTC. Its protein is CASSPMTRSGTGMTPYEQYF.

The chain uses TRBV18 and TRBJ2-1; D uncertain. Trimming removed 2 bases from V and 9 bases from J, with 14 bases in between. The CDR3 has 14 amino acids. Germline assignment: CDR1 KGHSH and CDR2 LQKENI. The CDR3 is CASSPASVFREQFF. In DNA form, the CDR3 reads TGTGCCAGCTCACCAGCTAGTGTTTTTCGTGAGCAGTTCTTC.

CDR3 region: CASSWSAGREQYF. The CDR3 bases are TGTGCCAGCAGCTGGAGTGCGGGGCGCGAGCAGTACTTC. The chain recombines TRBV12-3 or TRBV12-4 with TRBJ2-7; D is possibly TRBD2 (6 bases). V lost 6 bases to trimming and J lost 6 bases, with 15 bases between them. This CDR3 has 13 amino acids.

The rearrangement joins TRBV6-5 to TRBJ1-1; no definite D call. From germline, CDR1 is MNHEY and CDR2 SVGAGI. The CDR3 consists of 12 residues. Trimming shortened V by 7 bases and J by 9 bases, and 15 bases separated the two germline ends. The CDR3 loop is CASTGRGVKAFF. The DNA of the CDR3 is TGTGCCAGCACCGGTCGAGGAGTCAAAGCTTTCTTT.

The chain links TRBV27 to TRBJ1-1; D unclear. Looked up from germline, CDR1 is MNHEY and CDR2 is SMNVEV (reference sequence). The CDR3 contains 13 residues. Trimming removed 7 bases from V and 1 base from J, with 10 bases in between. The CDR3 region is CASTRGWNTEAFF. CDR3 bases: TGTGCCAGCACAAGAGGATGGAACACTGAAGCTTTCTTT.

The genes are TRBV18 and TRBJ2-7; 10 bases are shared with TRBD2. CDR3 length: 17 residues. V lost 0 bases, J lost 1 base, and 6 bases stayed unmatched. Germline V lookup: CDR1 KGHSH, CDR2 LQKENI. The CDR3 here is CASSPPSSGSASYEQYF. DNA of the CDR3: TGTGCCAGCTCACCACCTTCTAGCGGGAGTGCTTCCTACGAGCAGTACTTC.

V gene TRBV5-5 combines with J gene TRBJ1-2, with 7 bases lining up with TRBD1. The CDR3 contains 14 residues. With 3 bases clipped from V and 2 bases from J, the junction kept 4 bases outside the gene matches. Looked up from germline, CDR1 is SGHKS and CDR2 is YYEKEE (reference sequence). The CDR3 protein is CASSSSDRNYGYTF. For the CDR3, the DNA is TGTGCCAGCAGCTCATCGGACAGGAACTATGGCTACACCTTC. Looking up the rest from reference TRBV5-5 and TRBJ1-2 gives the full variable domain: DAGVTQSPTHLIKTRGQQVTLRCSPISGHKSVSWYQQVLGQGPQFIFQYYEKEERGRGNFPDRFSARQFPNYSSELNVNALLLGDSALYLCASSSSDRNYGYTFGSGTRLTVV.

The chain carries TRBV3-1 (or the pseudogene TRBV3-2) and TRBJ2-2; D possibly corresponds to TRBD1 (6 bases). The V gene's germline CDR1 is LGHDT and CDR2 YNNKEL (reference sequence). V was shortened by 7 bases and J by 1 base, with 10 bases between the two germline ends. The CDR3 loop spans 14 amino acids. In nucleotides, the CDR3 is TGTGCCAGCACACAGGGTAGGAACACCGGGGAGCTGTTTTTT. Translation gives CASTQGRNTGELFF.

The chain couples TRBV12-5 to TRBJ1-2; D is possibly TRBD1 (6 bases). With 5 bases removed from V and 4 bases from J, the gap between germline ends came to 11 bases. This CDR3 has 13 amino acids. CDR1 and CDR2 from the germline V gene are LGHNT and FRNRAP. The CDR3 DNA follows: TGTGCTAGTGGTCCGGACAGCGGCTATGGCTACACCTTC. This codes for CASGPDSGYGYTF.

J is TRBJ2-5 and V is TRBV7-2; 11 bases map to TRBD1. The CDR3 spans 15 residues. V lost 5 bases and J lost 4; bases outside the gene matches: 6. Germline V lookup: CDR1 SGHTA, CDR2 FQGNSA. CDR3 bases: TGTGCCAGCAGCCGGGACAGGGGGGATTCAGAGACCCAGTACTTC. This codes for CASSRDRGDSETQYF.